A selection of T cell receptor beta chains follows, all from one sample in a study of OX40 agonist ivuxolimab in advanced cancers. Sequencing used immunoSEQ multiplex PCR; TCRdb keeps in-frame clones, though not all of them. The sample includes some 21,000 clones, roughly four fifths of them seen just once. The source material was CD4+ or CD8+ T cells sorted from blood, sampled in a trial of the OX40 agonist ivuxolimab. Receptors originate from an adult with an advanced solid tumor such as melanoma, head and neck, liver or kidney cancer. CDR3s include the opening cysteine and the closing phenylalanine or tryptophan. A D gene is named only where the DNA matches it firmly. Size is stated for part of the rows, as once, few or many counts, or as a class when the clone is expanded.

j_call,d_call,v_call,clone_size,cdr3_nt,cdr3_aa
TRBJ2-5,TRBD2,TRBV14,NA,TGTGCCAGCAGCCAAGACTCGTTAGCGGGGTCCGGGGAGACCCAGTACTTC,CASSQDSLAGSGETQYF
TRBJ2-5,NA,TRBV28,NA,TGTGCCAGCAGTTTAGGGCCGAAAGGGCAAGAGACCCAGTACTTC,CASSLGPKGQETQYF
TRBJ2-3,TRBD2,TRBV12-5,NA,TGTGCTAGTGGTTTGTGGGAGCGGGGCAGCACAGATACGCAGTATTTT,CASGLWERGSTDTQYF
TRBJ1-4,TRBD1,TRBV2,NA,TGTGCCAGCAGCCGACAGGGGGTTAATGAAAAACTGTTTTTT,CASSRQGVNEKLFF
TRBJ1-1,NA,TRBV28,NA,TGTGCCAGCAGTTTAGGTGGGGGGGGGATACTAAACACTGAAGCTTTCTTT,CASSLGGGGILNTEAFF
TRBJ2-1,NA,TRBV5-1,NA,TGCGCCAGCAGCTTGAAACAGGGGGCTGCGGGAGGGAAGAATGAGCAGTTCTTC,CASSLKQGAAGGKNEQFF
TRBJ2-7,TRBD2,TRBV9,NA,TGTGCCAGCAGCGTAGCGGCTAGCGGGAGTTACGAGCAGTACTTC,CASSVAASGSYEQYF
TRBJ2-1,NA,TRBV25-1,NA,TGTGCCAGCGCACACCTACAGGGCCTCAATGAGCAGTTCTTC,CASAHLQGLNEQFF
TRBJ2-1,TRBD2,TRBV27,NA,TGTGCCAGCAGTTTATCCGGGGGGGCAGGCAATGAGCAGTTCTTC,CASSLSGGAGNEQFF
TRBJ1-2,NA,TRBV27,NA,TGTGCCAGCGGAACCGGGACAAGTTATGGCTACACCTTC,CASGTGTSYGYTF
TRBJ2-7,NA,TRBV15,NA,TGTGCCACCAGCAGACCTACGGGGGAGCAGTACTTC,CATSRPTGEQYF
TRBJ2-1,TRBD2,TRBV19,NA,TGTGCCAGTAGTATCTCTAGCGGTCCTATTAATGAGCAGTTCTTC,CASSISSGPINEQFF
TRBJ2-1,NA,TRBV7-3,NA,TGTGCCAGCAGCATCGGACCGAGCAATGAGCAGTTCTTC,CASSIGPSNEQFF
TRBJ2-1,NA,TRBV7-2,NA,TGTGCCAGCAGCTGGGGACTCCCCCCGCGTGAGCAGTTCTTC,CASSWGLPPREQFF
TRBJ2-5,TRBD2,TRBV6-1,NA,TGTGCCAGCGCTTACTTGACTAGCGGGAGTGAGACCCAGTACTTC,CASAYLTSGSETQYF
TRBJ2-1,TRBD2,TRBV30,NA,TGTGCCTGGACCCAACTAGCGGGATACTACAATGAGCAGTTCTTC,CAWTQLAGYYNEQFF
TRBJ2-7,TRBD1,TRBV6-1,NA,TGTGCCAGCAGTGAACTTTGGACAGGGGTTGAATACGAGCAGTACTTC,CASSELWTGVEYEQYF
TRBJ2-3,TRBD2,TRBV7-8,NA,TGTGCCAGCAGCCCTGGGACTAGCGGGATTCAGCCGCAGTATTTT,CASSPGTSGIQPQYF
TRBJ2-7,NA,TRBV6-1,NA,TGTGCCAGCAGTGAAGGCAGTTACGAGCAGTACTTC,CASSEGSYEQYF
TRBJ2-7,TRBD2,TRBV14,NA,TGTGCCAGCAGTCCCCCCGGGGGGTACGAGCAGTACTTC,CASSPPGGYEQYF
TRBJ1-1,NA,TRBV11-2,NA,TGTGCCAGCAGCGCGGGGGCTCGGGACACTGAAGCTTTCTTT,CASSAGARDTEAFF
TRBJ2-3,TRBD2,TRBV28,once,TGTGCCAGCAGTGGTCCCCCAACTAGCGGGGTGGCAGATACGCAGTATTTT,CASSGPPTSGVADTQYF
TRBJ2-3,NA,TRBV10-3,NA,TGTGCCATCAGTGGCATTAGCGGCACAGATACGCAGTATTTT,CAISGISGTDTQYF
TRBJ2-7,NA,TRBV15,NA,TGTGCCACCAGCAGGAAAAGGACCAAAAATTACGAGCAGTACTTC,CATSRKRTKNYEQYF
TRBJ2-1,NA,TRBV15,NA,TGTGCCACCAGCAGAGAAGCCGAATACAATGAGCAGTTCTTC,CATSREAEYNEQFF
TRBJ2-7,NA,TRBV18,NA,TGTGCCAGCTCACCACCGGGCGGAAAATCCTACGAGCAGTACTTC,CASSPPGGKSYEQYF
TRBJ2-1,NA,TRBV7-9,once,TGTGCCAGCGCGGGGGCCTCCTTGAATGAGCAGTTCTTC,CASAGASLNEQFF
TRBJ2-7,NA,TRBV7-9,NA,TGTGCCAGCAGCATCTTCCAGGGGACTGCCCTCTCCTACGAGCAGTACTTC,CASSIFQGTALSYEQYF
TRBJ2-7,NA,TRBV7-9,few,TGTGCCAGCAGCTCCCGTGGAGGGGCCTACGAGCAGTACTTC,CASSSRGGAYEQYF
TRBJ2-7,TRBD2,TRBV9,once,TGTGCCAGCAGCAAAGGGACTAGCGCAATCTACGAGCAGTACTTC,CASSKGTSAIYEQYF
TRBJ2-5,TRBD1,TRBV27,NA,TGTGCCAGCAATCAGGGGGCCACGACCCAAGAGACCCAGTACTTC,CASNQGATTQETQYF
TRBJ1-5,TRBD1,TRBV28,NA,TGTGCCAGCAGTCAGGGACAGGGGGGCAATCAGCCCCAGCATTTT,CASSQGQGGNQPQHF
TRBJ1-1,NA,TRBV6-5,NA,TGTGCCAGCAGCGCCGGGGCTAACACTGAAGCTTTCTTT,CASSAGANTEAFF
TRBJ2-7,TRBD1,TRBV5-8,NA,TGTGCCAGCAGCCCCCCGGGACAGAAACCCTACGAGCAGTACTTC,CASSPPGQKPYEQYF
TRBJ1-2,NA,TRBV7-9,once,TGTGCCAGCAGCTTAGGGACTACCGGAGGCTACACCTTC,CASSLGTTGGYTF
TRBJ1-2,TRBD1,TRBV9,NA,TGTGCCAGCAGCGCCTCCGGGACAGGGGCCTATGGCTACACCTTC,CASSASGTGAYGYTF
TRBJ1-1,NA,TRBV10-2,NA,TGCGCCAGCAGTGAGTCCCCGAACACTGAAGCTTTCTTT,CASSESPNTEAFF
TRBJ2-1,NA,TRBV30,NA,TGTGCCTGGAGTGTTCTCAGGGGTGAGCAGTTCTTC,CAWSVLRGEQFF
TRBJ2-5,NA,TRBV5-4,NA,TGTGCCAGCAGCTTAACGGTTGAGCGGGCGGAGACCCAGTACTTC,CASSLTVERAETQYF
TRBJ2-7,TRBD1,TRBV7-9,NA,TGTGCCAGCAGCGCAACCGGGACAGGGCAAGGGTCCCACTACGAGCAGTACTTC,CASSATGTGQGSHYEQYF
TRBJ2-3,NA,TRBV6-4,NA,TGTGCCAGCAGTGAGACCGGGGGCAGCACAGATACGCAGTATTTT,CASSETGGSTDTQYF
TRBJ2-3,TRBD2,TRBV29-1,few,TGCAGCGCCCCACTAGCGGGAGGGGTAGATACGCAGTATTTT,CSAPLAGGVDTQYF
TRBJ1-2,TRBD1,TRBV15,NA,TGTGCCACCAGCAGCGACCGGACAGGGAGCTATGGCTACACCTTC,CATSSDRTGSYGYTF
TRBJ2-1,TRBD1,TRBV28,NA,TGTGCCAGCACCAACCCCCGGGACAGGGCAATGAATGAGCAGTTCTTC,CASTNPRDRAMNEQFF
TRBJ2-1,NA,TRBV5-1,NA,TGCGCCTGCACGGTGAGGCCTGGTTACAATGAGCAGTTCTTC,CACTVRPGYNEQFF
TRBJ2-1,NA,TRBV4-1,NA,TGCGCCAGCAGCCCTAGGGGGTGGACCCCGGGTGAGCAGTTCTTC,CASSPRGWTPGEQFF
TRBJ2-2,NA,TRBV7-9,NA,TGTGCCAGCAGACCCGGCCGCACCGGGGAGCTGTTTTTT,CASRPGRTGELFF
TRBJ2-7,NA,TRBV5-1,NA,TGCGCCAGCAGCTTAACTGCGGGACAGTACTACGAGCAGTACTTC,CASSLTAGQYYEQYF
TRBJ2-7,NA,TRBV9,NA,TGTGCCAGCAGCCCAGACCCGTTCTCCTACGAGCAGTACTTC,CASSPDPFSYEQYF
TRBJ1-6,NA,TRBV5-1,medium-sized,TGCGCCAGCAGCTTGGCCGGCGGTTATTCACCCCTCCACTTT,CASSLAGGYSPLHF
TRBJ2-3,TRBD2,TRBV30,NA,TGTGCCTGGAGTGGTAGCGGGAGAGCTACGCAGTATTTT,CAWSGSGRATQYF
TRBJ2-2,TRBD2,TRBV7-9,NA,TGTGCCAGCAGCGCCCCCGGGGGGAGGGGCACCGGGGAGCTGTTTTTT,CASSAPGGRGTGELFF
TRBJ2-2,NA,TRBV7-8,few,TGTGCCAGCAGCTTAGCCCCACAGGGATACACCGGGGAGCTGTTTTTT,CASSLAPQGYTGELFF
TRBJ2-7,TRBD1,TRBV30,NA,TGTGCCTGTAATACCGACAGGGGGTTTTACGAGCAGTACTTC,CACNTDRGFYEQYF